One and the same sample provided the 5 T cell receptor beta chains below, sequenced in a study of shared clonotypes between healthy human individuals. CD8 cells regarded as naive lacked CD45RO, were positively chosen for CCR7, and omitted terminally differentiated effector memory CD45RA+ cells. Sequencing was performed with immunoSEQ multiplex PCR; in TCRdb, only in-frame clones are kept and a portion is missing. The repertoire holds around 2,000,000 clones, with about 95% as singletons. Sequences were obtained from naive CD8+ T cells sorted from blood. The receptors were gathered from a man younger than 30 in good health.

The chain carries TRBV13 and TRBJ2-2; D unclear. CDR1 and CDR2 (germline): PRHDT, FYEKMQ (reference sequence). Between the trimmed V and J ends, which lost 4 bases and 0 bases, there was a span of 6 bases. This CDR3 has 14 residues. For the CDR3, the DNA is TGTGCCAGCAGCTACGGGTCGAACACCGGGGAGCTGTTTTTT. Translated, it gives CASSYGSNTGELFF.

The rearrangement uses TRBV5-5 and TRBJ2-5, with D possibly TRBD1 on 5 matching bases. The germline gives CDR1 SGHKS, CDR2 YYEKEE (reference sequence). Trimming removed 2 bases from V and 1 base from J, with 12 bases in between. The CDR3 runs to 15 residues. CDR3 residues: CASSFRGSVQETQYF. The CDR3 DNA reads as TGTGCCAGCAGCTTTAGGGGTTCGGTCCAAGAGACCCAGTACTTC.

This sequence joins TRBV9 and TRBJ2-7; tentatively, D is TRBD1 (5 bases). The CDR3 loop spans 16 amino acids. The germline V gene encodes CDR1 SGDLS and CDR2 YYNGEE. Trimming stripped 3 bases from V and 0 bases from J, with 16 bases between. For the CDR3, the DNA is TGTGCCAGCAGCGCCAACCCAGACAGATTCTCCTACGAGCAGTACTTC. Amino acid sequence: CASSANPDRFSYEQYF. The complete variable domain, with remaining parts taken from reference TRBV9 and TRBJ2-7, reads DSGVTQTPKHLITATGQRVTLRCSPRSGDLSVYWYQQSLDQGLQFLIQYYNGEERAKGNILERFSAQQFPDLHSELNLSSLELGDSALYFCASSANPDRFSYEQYFGPGTRLTVT.

The V and J genes are TRBV5-4 and TRBJ2-7; a weak D match, TRBD2 (7 bases). Per germline, CDR1 SGHNT and CDR2 YYREEE (reference sequence). V was clipped by 4 bases and J by 2 bases, with 13 bases between them. This CDR3 is 14 amino acids long. CDR3 region: CASSGGAGTYEQYF. The CDR3 DNA reads as TGTGCCAGCAGCGGGGGGGCAGGGACCTACGAGCAGTACTTC.

The V gene is TRBV4-1, the J gene TRBJ2-7, with D perhaps TRBD2 (5 bases). Trimming shortened V by 3 bases and J by 4 bases, and 16 bases separated the two germline ends. This CDR3 spans 15 amino acids. Germline-derived CDR1 and CDR2 are MGHRA and YSYEKL. The CDR3 DNA reads as TGCGCCAGCAGCCATGGGGAATCCCGGGGTTACGAGCAGTACTTC. It translates to CASSHGESRGYEQYF.